This T cell receptor (beta chain) emerged from a study of blood T cell repertoires in COVID-19 (dated by TCRdb to the early 2020s). Some background on the complete study: Samples from collaborators originated in the United States, Italy and Spain and spanned both the acute and convalescent phases of COVID-19. The material from the prospective study consisted of cDNA or gDNA derived from T cells, B-cell-depleted T cells, or PBMCs. Subjects who had been exposed to COVID-19, were actively infected with it, or had recovered from it provided the deeply sampled blood TCRbeta repertoires that made up the dataset. The repertoires were released in a freely available public database meant as a resource for research on the immune response to SARS-CoV-2. Samples came from the ongoing ImmuneRACE study (first 160 participants) plus 1,254 subjects from 6 global collaborators. A de-identified subject ID, COVID-19 status, age in years and sex were almost always included in the sample metadata. Where available, HLA class I and class II types were obtained from metadata supplied by the sample provider rather than from assay-based typing.

This clone appeared a single time. Its cognate antigen has yet to be identified. No base quality information exists; no much larger clone differs at one position. Collaborating institutions collected whole blood in K2EDTA tubes following their own protocols. For TCRbeta analysis, collaborator samples were shipped as frozen whole blood, as isolated PBMCs, or as DNA extracted from either sample type. TCRbeta CDR3 regions were amplified from genomic DNA using the immunoSEQ Assay, a bias-controlled multiplex PCR. Under the source paper's analysis protocol: The number of nucleated cells in each sample was estimated by amplification of reference gene primers within the assay. Sequence reads were collapsed and filtered to measure the absolute abundance of every unique TCRbeta CDR3 rearrangement. For each sample, productive Simpson clonality was calculated as the square root of Simpson's diversity index over productive rearrangements. Here the immuneACCESS table is served through TCRdb, limited to in-frame sequences with V and J called. Missing clones are a known gap in these copies; in checked studies unresolved V genes cover under half, and the rest lacks a known reason. The V and J calls and clone size come from that table; D and trimming were worked out from the DNA. The sample table lists roughly 63,000 clones, approximately 79% of them with a count of one. 9.7% of the sample is taken by the ten largest.

The germline V gene provides CDR1 SGHDN and CDR2 FVKESK. The trim is 4 bases for V and 0 bases for J, with a gap of 7 bases between the germline ends. Reading from cysteine to phenylalanine, the CDR3 counts 13 amino acids. Only the CDR3 DNA stays, 39 bases, in frame from base 1. General findings and caveats noted by the study authors: Clinical and demographic metadata were provided uncurated, with the amount varying by source and participant.

What was sequenced was peripheral blood. The chain joins TRBV14 to TRBJ2-7, with the D gene uncertain. The receptor comes from a human donor in a cohort sampled during active COVID-19. The nucleotide sequence is given as TGTGCCAGCAGCCTCTTTAGCTCCTACGAGCAGTACTTC. Its translation reads: CASSLFSSYEQYF.